The 8 T cell receptor beta chains reported below all come from one sample, sequenced in a study of T cells in Graves' hyperthyroidism and ophthalmopathy. Amplification yielded TCR beta CDR3 regions, with RNA transcripts as the source. The TCR CDR3 first-round RT-PCR relied on the HTBI primer set. TCRdb reanalysed the multiplex PCR reads using MiXCR and keeps one entry per CDR3 protein. The sample consists of fewer than 450,000 distinct CDR3 sequences, more than 12% of them appearing once. Sequencing input: blood. Source of these receptors: a man aged 50 to 59 with Graves' ophthalmopathy.

Concerning this clonotype: One junction end disagrees with the germline gene, perhaps due to a read error. Here the CDR3 reads CASRGQKTQYF. Here the CDR3 DNA reads TGTGCCAGCAGGGGCCAAAAGACCCAGTACTTC. This chain connects TRBV12-3 or TRBV12-4 to TRBJ2-5; D unresolved. CDR3 length: 11 amino acids.

This clonotype was seen only a few times. The chain uses TRBV19 and TRBJ2-7; D may be TRBD1 (6 bases). The germline V gene has CDR1 LNHDA and CDR2 SQIVND (reference sequence). V shed 5 bases and J shed 2 bases, with 16 bases lying between them. CDR3 size: 15 residues. DNA for the CDR3: TGTGCCAGTAGTCCCCCCGGGACAAATACCTACGAGCAGTACTTC. Translating gives CASSPPGTNTYEQYF.

This clonotype was recorded at least ten times. The chain joins TRBV29-1 to TRBJ2-2, with D maybe TRBD1 (5 bases). CDR1 and CDR2 (germline): SQVTM, ANQGSEA. This CDR3 spans 14 amino acids. Trimming took off 4 bases at V and 0 bases at J, with 9 bases between the two ends. DNA for the CDR3: TGCAGCGTTGGACAGCGAACGAACACCGGGGAGCTGTTTTTT. Its protein is CSVGQRTNTGELFF.

There are many counts of this clonotype. J is TRBJ2-5 and V is TRBV7-6, with 9 bases matching TRBD2. The junction had 7 bases not matched to a gene; V was cut back by 1 base and J by 1 base. Germline assignment: CDR1 SGHVS and CDR2 FNYEAQ. The CDR3 loop spans 17 amino acids. Here the CDR3 reads CASSLVPSGDSQETQYF. In DNA, the CDR3 is TGTGCCAGCAGCTTAGTTCCTAGCGGGGACAGCCAAGAGACCCAGTACTTC.

This chain uses TRBV4-2 with TRBJ2-7, with 8 bases matching TRBD2. V lost 1 base to trimming and J lost 6 bases; unmatched junction nucleotides: 14. The CDR3 loop spans 17 amino acids. Germline CDR1 is LGHNA and CDR2 is YNFKEQ. This CDR3 is CASSQGGQAGVPSEQYF. The CDR3 DNA is TGTGCCAGCAGCCAAGGTGGTCAAGCGGGAGTACCCTCCGAGCAGTACTTC.

The CDR3 protein is CASSQDHQSYGYTF. Here the CDR3 DNA reads TGCGCCAGCAGCCAAGATCATCAGTCCTATGGCTACACCTTC. The chain has TRBV4-1 and TRBJ1-2; D is unresolved. This CDR3 is 14 amino acids long. V lost 0 bases, J lost 4 bases, and 9 bases lay in between. From germline, CDR1 is MGHRA and CDR2 YSYEKL.

In the case of this clonotype: Given a much more abundant clone one base away, this may be a read error. The CDR3 region is CASSAPHPGHPIQSIYGYTF. The CDR3 coding sequence is TGTGCCAGCAGTGCACCCCACCCGGGACACCCGATTCAGTCTATCTATGGCTACACCTTC. J is TRBJ1-2 and V is TRBV27, with D perhaps TRBD1 (6 bases). Germline-derived CDR1 and CDR2 are MNHEY and SMNVEV (reference sequence). The CDR3 sequence is 20 residues long. Trimming stripped 5 bases from V and 4 bases from J, with 32 bases between.

A remark on this clonotype: Sequence at one end of the junction differs from germline and may be a read error. The J gene is TRBJ1-1, the V gene TRBV5-1; 7 positions match TRBD1. Per the germline V gene, CDR1 is SGHRS and CDR2 is YFSETQ. The CDR3 consists of 14 residues. CDR3 sequence: CVSRSGTENTEAFF. CDR3 DNA sequence: TGCGTCAGCAGATCCGGGACAGAAAACACTGAAGCTTTCTTT.